This T cell receptor beta chain was sequenced during a study of cytomegalovirus exposure and HLA in healthy donors. Study in general: The early release's HLA-typed donors yielded 78 million or so unique TCRs. Overall study findings and caveats: What was likely a sequencing artifact was a cluster of highly shared sequence variants.

Primers for the PCR totalled 60 Vbeta and 13 Jbeta. TCRdb keeps only in-frame clones here, not all; method: immunoSEQ multiplex PCR. The sample holds 150,000 to 160,000 clones; roughly 77% are singletons and the top ten take about 8.3%. This CDR3 has 13 amino acids. V lost 2 bases and J 2 bases, leaving 9 bases between the germline ends. Germline loops: CDR1 SQVTM, CDR2 ANQGSEA. With regard to this clone: The antigen is unknown.

Sequencing was performed on PBMCs. The chain employs TRBV29-1 and TRBJ1-1; weak D call: TRBD1 (6 bases). The TCR comes from a man aged 25-45 years in good health and CMV-seropositive. CDR3 bases: TGCAGCGTTGAAACAGGGTATAACACTGAAGCTTTCTTT. This translates into CSVETGYNTEAFF.